Included here is one T cell receptor (beta chain) sequence, with context. This entry is derived from a study of blood T cell repertoires in COVID-19. Looking at the study overall: COVID-19 samples from acute and convalescent phases originated in the United States, Italy and Spain. PBMCs, B-cell-depleted T cells, or T cells were the source of the cDNA or gDNA that made up the material.

Authors' processing steps: By means of reference gene primer amplification, nucleated cell counts were estimated. Here immunoSEQ multiplex PCR was the method, and the copy in TCRdb shows in-frame clones only, minus some. V, J and clone size reflect that table, while D and trimming were determined from the DNA. The data show approximately 280,000 clones, approximately 90% seen once. The CDR3 has 15 residues. Per the germline V gene, CDR1 is SGHVS and CDR2 is FQNEAQ. V shed 5 bases and J shed 3 bases, with 17 bases lying between them. Sequencing used peripheral blood. The clonotype was recovered from a man aged 40-50 years with acute or convalescent COVID-19. V is TRBV7-8 and J is TRBJ2-7; D is possibly TRBD2 (6 bases). The CDR3 DNA reads as TGTGCCAGCAGCCTTGGCTCGGGGAGGCTCTACGAGCAGTACTTC. The encoded protein is CASSLGSGRLYEQYF.